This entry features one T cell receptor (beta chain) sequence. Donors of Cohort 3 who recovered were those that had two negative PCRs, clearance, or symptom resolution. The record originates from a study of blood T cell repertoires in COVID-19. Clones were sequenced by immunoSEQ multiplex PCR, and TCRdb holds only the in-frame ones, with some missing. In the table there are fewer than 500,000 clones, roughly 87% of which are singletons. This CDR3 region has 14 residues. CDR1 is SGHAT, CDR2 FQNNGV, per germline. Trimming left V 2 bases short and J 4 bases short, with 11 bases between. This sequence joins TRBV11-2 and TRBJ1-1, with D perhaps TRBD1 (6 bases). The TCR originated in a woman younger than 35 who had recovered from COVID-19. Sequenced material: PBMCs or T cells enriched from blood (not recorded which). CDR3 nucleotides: TGTGCCAGCAGCTTATTTGGGGGCGTCACTGAAGCTTTCTTT. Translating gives CASSLFGGVTEAFF.